Following are 18 T cell receptor beta chains from one sample sequenced in a study of CD8 T cells in ankylosing spondylitis (dated by TCRdb to 2015 to 2018). The method was 5' RACE. The data were produced on an Illumina HiSeq 2500. TCRdb passed the public sequencing reads through fastp at Q25 and MiXCR, retaining productive beta sequences. Identical CDR3 proteins give one entry, which carries the most common genes and DNA. This sample is represented by a few hundred thousand distinct CDR3 sequences; 20% to 25% of them were singletons. Around 13% of the sample belongs to the ten largest clones. The sequenced sample was blood, either unsorted or a sorted T cell fraction (not recorded which). The source of these receptors is a male donor with ankylosing spondylitis or in good health (not recorded which).

The V gene is TRBV12-3 or TRBV12-4, the J gene TRBJ2-2; weak D call: TRBD2 (6 bases). This CDR3 region has 15 residues. V dropped 1 base and J dropped 8 bases, with 14 bases sitting between them. The CDR3 loop reads CASSLERRGIGELFF. The CDR3 DNA reads as TGTGCCAGCAGTTTAGAGAGGAGGGGAATAGGGGAGCTGTTTTTT.

The gene calls are TRBV15 and TRBJ1-5; D is undetermined. V gave up 7 bases and J gave up 3 bases, with 7 bases separating them. CDR3 size: 12 residues. Per germline, CDR1 LNHNV and CDR2 YYDKDF (reference sequence). The CDR3 bases are TGTGCCACCAAAGGTATCAATCAGCCCCAGCATTTT. Its translation is CATKGINQPQHF.

The table lists this clonotype with a count of one. The J gene is TRBJ2-5, the V gene TRBV7-9; D unclear. The CDR3 extends over 12 amino acids. The V and J ends lost 6 bases and 3 bases respectively, with 8 bases between them. In germline, CDR1 is SEHNR, CDR2 FQNEAQ (reference sequence). The CDR3 nucleotides read TGTGCCAGCAGGTCGGGTGAAGAGACCCAGTACTTC. Its protein is CASRSGEETQYF.

The chain employs TRBV7-9 and TRBJ2-7; 7 bases are shared with TRBD2. This CDR3 has 16 residues. With V trimmed by 5 bases and J by 3 bases, 13 bases remained unmatched. Germline V CDR1 and CDR2: SEHNR, FQNEAQ (reference sequence). CDR3 DNA sequence: TGTGCCAGCAGCCCACCGACGGGAGGCCACTTCTACGAGCAGTACTTC. As protein: CASSPPTGGHFYEQYF.

This rearrangement joins TRBV12-3 or TRBV12-4 to TRBJ2-7, with no clear D. V was clipped by 4 bases and J by 5 bases, with 15 bases between them. The CDR3 consists of 14 residues. CDR3 nucleotide sequence: TGTGCCAGCAGTTCCCCGGACGTACCCCACGAGCAGTACTTC. Amino acid sequence: CASSSPDVPHEQYF.

This clonotype was picked up a small number of times. J is TRBJ2-5 and V is TRBV7-9, with TRBD1 as a possible D gene (6 bases). V was cut by 3 bases and J by 4 bases, with 12 bases left in between. CDR1 and CDR2 from the germline V gene are SEHNR and FQNEAQ (reference sequence). This CDR3 comprises 14 residues. CDR3 amino acids: CASSLTGHIETQYF. In nucleotides, the CDR3 is TGTGCCAGCAGCTTGACAGGCCATATAGAGACCCAGTACTTC.

V gene TRBV10-1 combines with J gene TRBJ2-7, with TRBD2 identical over 11 bases. The CDR3 extends over 16 amino acids. Germline values: CDR1 WNHNN, CDR2 SYGVQD (reference sequence). V was pared by 5 bases and J by 3 bases, with 9 bases of the junction left unmatched. The CDR3 nucleotides read TGCGCCAGCAGTCCACTAGCGGGGGCCGGGGTCTACGAGCAGTACTTC. Residues: CASSPLAGAGVYEQYF.

This clonotype was seen more than once but under ten times. This chain uses TRBV4-1 with TRBJ2-7, with 9 bases matching TRBD2. The V and J ends lost 0 bases and 2 bases, in that order; junction bases with no gene match: 5. The CDR3 is made up of 16 amino acids. Germline-derived CDR1 and CDR2 are MGHRA and YSYEKL. Here the CDR3 reads CASSQEPAGGPYEQYF. The CDR3, as DNA: TGCGCCAGCAGCCAAGAGCCAGCGGGGGGTCCCTACGAGCAGTACTTC.

This chain connects TRBV28 to TRBJ2-6; no clear D gene. This CDR3 region has 12 residues. The germline V gene encodes CDR1 MDHEN and CDR2 SYDVKM. Trimming took 10 bases from V and 0 from J, leaving 4 bases between them. Written as DNA, the CDR3 is TGTGCCACCACCTCTGGGGCCAACGTCCTGACTTTC. This codes for CATTSGANVLTF. The full variable domain, in which reference TRBV28 and TRBJ2-6 provide the parts outside the CDR3, is DVKVTQSSRYLVKRTGEKVFLECVQDMDHENMFWYRQDPGLGLRLIYFSYDVKMKEKGDIPEGYSVSREKKERFSLILESASTNQTSMYLCATTSGANVLTFGAGSRLTVL.

J is TRBJ2-7 and V is TRBV5-1; 10 bases align to TRBD2. The J segment lost 1 base and the V segment lost 4 bases, leaving 2 bases of the junction unmatched. CDR3 length: 14 amino acids. CDR1 and CDR2 from the germline V gene are SGHRS and YFSETQ. The CDR3 DNA reads as TGCGCCAGCAGCGGGACTAGCGCATCCTACGAGCAGTACTTC. It specifies CASSGTSASYEQYF.

This clonotype has a handful of counts. The rearrangement uses TRBV27 and TRBJ2-7; D is possibly TRBD1 or TRBD2 (5 bases each). The ends were cut back, 4 bases at V and 2 bases at J, with 24 bases in the middle. CDR3 length: 18 amino acids. Germline CDR1 and CDR2: MNHEY and SMNVEV (reference sequence). The CDR3 DNA follows: TGTGCCAGCAGTTCAATTATACTCGGTAGGGACGGCACCTACGAGCAGTACTTC. Translating it yields CASSSIILGRDGTYEQYF.

This clonotype was counted between two and nine times. The V call is TRBV24-1, the J call TRBJ2-1, with D perhaps matching TRBD1 (7 bases). CDR1 is KGHDR and CDR2 is SFDVKD in the germline V gene. V shed 9 bases and J shed 3 bases, with 17 bases lying between them. The length of the CDR3 is 15 residues. CDR3 sequence reads: CATQAPGGFYNEQFF. DNA for the CDR3: TGTGCCACCCAAGCCCCAGGGGGGTTCTACAATGAGCAGTTCTTC.

This clonotype was observed a handful of times. This sequence joins TRBV6-5 and TRBJ2-1, with a weak D call TRBD2 (5 bases). The CDR3 spans 18 residues. CDR1 MNHEY and CDR2 SVGAGI come from the germline V gene. V shed 0 bases and J shed 2 bases, with 17 bases lying between them. CDR3: CASSYSIMEVAAYNEQFF. In DNA, the CDR3 is TGTGCCAGCAGTTACTCAATTATGGAGGTAGCCGCCTACAATGAGCAGTTCTTC.

The sample holds a few counts of this clonotype. This chain links TRBV24-1 with TRBJ2-2; no firm D call. The CDR3 runs to 14 residues. CDR1 and CDR2 from the germline V gene are KGHDR and SFDVKD. V was trimmed by 5 bases and J by 0 bases, leaving 6 bases between them. The CDR3 DNA reads TGTGCCACCAGTGGCAGTGCGAACACCGGGGAGCTGTTTTTT. Residues: CATSGSANTGELFF.

The V call is TRBV29-1, the J call TRBJ2-7; no clear D gene. Germline CDR1 is SQVTM and CDR2 is ANQGSEA. The CDR3 has 17 residues. V was shortened by 7 bases and J by 2 bases, with 27 bases between the two germline ends. Here the CDR3 DNA reads TGCAGCGCCACTGGAGCCCTCCCTGGACCGAAAGCCTACGAGCAGTACTTC. Translating gives CSATGALPGPKAYEQYF.

This clonotype turned up a few times. The V gene is TRBV12-3 or TRBV12-4, the J gene TRBJ2-1; perhaps D is TRBD1 or TRBD2 (6 bases each). The CDR3 consists of 15 residues. The V end was cut by 3 bases, the J end by 7 bases, with 16 bases between. Here the CDR3 DNA reads TGTGCCAGCAGTTTTGCGGTCAGGGGAGGAAATGAGCAGTTCTTC. This gives the protein CASSFAVRGGNEQFF.

The CDR3 loop reads CSVWYSEQFF. In DNA form, the CDR3 reads TGCAGCGTCTGGTATTCTGAGCAGTTCTTC. The gene calls are TRBV29-1 and TRBJ2-1; D gene unclear. Germline V gene sequence: CDR1 SQVTM, CDR2 ANQGSEA. V shed 6 bases and J shed 9 bases, with 9 bases lying between them. The CDR3 runs 10 residues.

Only a few counts were recorded for this clonotype. The genes are TRBV12-3 or TRBV12-4 and TRBJ1-2; TRBD1 matches at 9 bases. Unmatched junction bases numbered 11, after V lost 5 bases and J lost 7 bases. The CDR3 extends over 15 amino acids. The CDR3 is CASSIPRDRVFGYTF. The CDR3 coding sequence is TGTGCCAGCAGTATCCCTAGGGACAGGGTTTTTGGCTACACCTTC.